The next 7 T cell receptor beta chains were all read from a single sample in a study of control samples from healthy donors and cancer patients. The repertoire was sequenced with immunoSEQ multiplex PCR; TCRdb's copy has only in-frame clones and lacks some. The sample has approximately 68,000 clones; more than 80% are singletons. Specimen: blood. Receptors originate from a man in his 60s in good health.

The rearrangement joins TRBV7-3 to TRBJ2-2, with TRBD2 as a possible D gene (6 bases). Germline CDR1 and CDR2: SGHTA and FQGTGA. This CDR3 has 15 residues. The V end was cut by 1 base, the J end by 3 bases, with 9 bases between. This chain's CDR3 is CASSLRAGHTGELFF. The CDR3, as DNA: TGTGCCAGCAGCTTAAGAGCGGGCCACACCGGGGAGCTGTTTTTT.

The J gene is TRBJ1-3, the V gene TRBV30; tentatively, D is TRBD1 (5 bases). The V gene's germline CDR1 is GTSNPN and CDR2 SVGIG (reference sequence). This CDR3 is 13 amino acids long. In DNA form, the CDR3 reads TGTGGCCTGGGCAGGGCCAGTGGAAACACCATATATTTT. Its protein is CGLGRASGNTIYF.

V usage is TRBV9 and J usage is TRBJ2-3; D is perhaps TRBD1 (5 bases). The germline gives CDR1 SGDLS, CDR2 YYNGEE. V was trimmed by 0 bases and J by 1 base, leaving 18 bases between them. CDR3 length: 18 residues. CDR3 residues: CASSVGRRTGSGTDTQYF. The DNA of the CDR3 is TGTGCCAGCAGCGTAGGAAGGCGAACAGGTTCTGGCACAGATACGCAGTATTTT.

J is TRBJ2-1 and V is TRBV30; TRBD2 agrees at 9 bases. The CDR3 spans 13 residues. V was clipped by 4 bases and J by 2 bases; unmatched bases: 0. Germline V gene lookup returns CDR1 GTSNPN and CDR2 SVGIG (reference sequence). CDR3 in amino acids: CAWTSGTYNEQFF. As DNA, the CDR3 is TGTGCCTGGACTAGCGGGACCTACAATGAGCAGTTCTTC.

Judged by abundance, this clone is medium-sized. This rearrangement joins TRBV7-2 to TRBJ2-2; D is undetermined. The V end was cut by 2 bases, the J end by 6 bases, with 10 bases between. CDR3 length: 14 residues. Per germline, CDR1 SGHTA and CDR2 FQGNSA. CDR3 sequence: CASSLNPLSGELFF. The DNA of the CDR3 is TGTGCCAGCAGCTTAAACCCTCTTTCCGGGGAGCTGTTTTTT. The entire variable domain, with the rest obtained from reference TRBV7-2 and TRBJ2-2, is as follows: GAGVSQSPSNKVTEKGKDVELRCDPISGHTALYWYRQSLGQGLEFLIYFQGNSAPDKSGLPSDRFSAERTGGSVSTLTIQRTQQEDSAVYLCASSLNPLSGELFFGEGSRLTVL.

V usage is TRBV28 and J usage is TRBJ2-7; possibly TRBD1 for D (5 bases). Germline values: CDR1 MDHEN, CDR2 SYDVKM. The length of the CDR3 is 14 residues. V was clipped by 7 bases and J by 5 bases, with 18 bases between them. The CDR3 region has the DNA TGTGCCAGCACTCATAATGGCAGGGTCCACGAGCAGTACTTC. Protein: CASTHNGRVHEQYF.

The chain joins TRBV10-3 to TRBJ2-1; 7 nucleotides line up with TRBD2. In germline, CDR1 is ENHRY, CDR2 SYGVKD. The CDR3 runs to 14 residues. J gave up 9 bases and V 0 bases, and 5 bases lay outside the gene matches. CDR3 residues: CAISESGGRSEQFF. In nucleotides, the CDR3 is TGTGCCATCAGTGAGTCGGGAGGGCGTAGTGAGCAGTTCTTC.